This passage covers 20 T cell receptor beta chains from one sample sequenced in a study of cytomegalovirus exposure and HLA in healthy donors. The PCR used 60 Vbeta and 13 Jbeta primers. The table came from immunoSEQ multiplex PCR; TCRdb's copy has only in-frame clones and leaves some out. The table shows about 180,000 clones, with around 80% occurring only once. Specimen: PBMCs. The source of these receptors is a man aged 40-50 years in good health and CMV-seronegative.

This chain links TRBV5-6 with TRBJ2-5; TRBD2 matches at 15 bases. CDR1 and CDR2 from the germline V gene are SGHDT and YYEEEE. The CDR3 runs to 17 residues. Germline trimming cut 4 bases from V and 4 bases from J; bases unmatched to any gene: 8. The chain's CDR3 is CASSQRTSGRARETQYF. For the CDR3, the DNA is TGTGCCAGCAGCCAACGGACTAGCGGGAGGGCCAGAGAGACCCAGTACTTC.

The genes are TRBV9 and TRBJ2-5; TRBD2 might be the D (8 bases). The V end lost 3 bases, the J end lost 9 bases, and 18 bases lay between the germline ends. Germline V gene data show CDR1 as SGDLS and CDR2 as YYNGEE. This CDR3 comprises 14 residues. This chain's CDR3 is CASSGGTSGQAQYF. Here the CDR3 DNA reads TGTGCCAGCAGCGGGGGAACTAGCGGACAGGCCCAGTACTTC.

This clone showed up just a few times. The chain uses TRBV19 and TRBJ1-2, with D unclear. Germline CDR1 and CDR2: LNHDA and SQIVND (reference sequence). The CDR3 has 14 amino acids. V lost 10 bases and J 8 bases, leaving 23 bases between the germline ends. The CDR3 bases are TGTGCCACCCAGGTCTTTGGTGACAAGCCCGGCTACACCTTC. This sequence encodes CATQVFGDKPGYTF.

The chain joins TRBV4-3 to TRBJ2-7; 13 bases match TRBD2. The CDR3 sequence is 15 residues long. V gave up 4 bases and J gave up 2 bases; unmatched junction bases: 2. Germline V gives CDR1 LGHNA, CDR2 YSLEER. CDR3 coding DNA: TGCGCCAGCAGCCCCGGACTAGCGGGGGCCTACGAGCAGTACTTC. It specifies CASSPGLAGAYEQYF.

V gene TRBV6-6 combines with J gene TRBJ2-7; TRBD2 aligns across 14 bases. The germline CDR1 and CDR2 sequences are MNHNY and SVGAGI (reference sequence). This CDR3 comprises 16 residues. The trim removed 0 bases at V and 4 bases at J, leaving 2 bases unmatched. The CDR3 DNA sequence: TGTGCCAGCAGTTACTCGGGACTAGCGGGAGTGTACGAGCAGTACTTC. Translated, it gives CASSYSGLAGVYEQYF.

The chain joins TRBV2 to TRBJ1-4, with a possible D match to TRBD1 (5 bases). Deletions cut 6 bases from V and 5 bases from J, with 16 bases between. Germline V lookup: CDR1 SNHLY, CDR2 FYNNEI. CDR3 size: 15 residues. CDR3 in amino acids: CASRPTGTENEKLFF. In nucleotides, the CDR3 is TGTGCCAGCAGACCCACCGGGACTGAAAATGAAAAACTGTTTTTT.

J is TRBJ1-2 and V is TRBV7-9, with a possible D match to TRBD1 (5 bases). The germline CDR1 and CDR2 sequences are SEHNR and FQNEAQ (reference sequence). The germline V and J ends were trimmed by 5 bases and 5 bases, with 15 bases remaining between them. The length of the CDR3 is 14 residues. This CDR3 is CASSALQGGYGYTF. The CDR3 DNA follows: TGTGCCAGCAGCGCCCTCCAGGGTGGGTATGGCTACACCTTC.

V is TRBV6-1 and J is TRBJ1-2; tentative D call: TRBD1 (5 bases). CDR1 is MNHNS and CDR2 is SASEGT in the germline V gene. V was pared by 2 bases and J by 12 bases, with 13 bases between. The CDR3 has 12 residues. CDR3 residues: CASSEWDTGNTF. In DNA form, the CDR3 reads TGTGCCAGCAGTGAATGGGATACAGGAAACACCTTC.

This clone is a singleton in its sample. J is TRBJ2-7 and V is TRBV6-1; tentatively, D is TRBD1 (5 bases). CDR3 size: 13 residues. Germline CDR1 and CDR2: MNHNS and SASEGT. The V end lost 8 bases, the J end lost 2 bases, and 13 bases lay between the germline ends. This CDR3 reads CASPAGPTYEQYF. DNA of the CDR3: TGTGCCAGCCCGGCAGGGCCCACCTACGAGCAGTACTTC.

J is TRBJ1-1 and V is TRBV7-9; D is undetermined. CDR1 and CDR2 from the germline V gene are SEHNR and FQNEAQ (reference sequence). Trimming cost V 8 bases and J 4 bases, with 11 bases left between them. The CDR3 is made up of 12 amino acids. Written as DNA, the CDR3 is TGTGCCAGCGGGGTGGCGGGCACTGAAGCTTTCTTT. As protein: CASGVAGTEAFF.

The chain joins TRBV4-1 to TRBJ2-2; D remains unclear. This CDR3 is built from 17 residues. Germline CDR1 reads MGHRA; CDR2 reads YSYEKL. V shed 2 bases and J shed 4 bases, with 17 bases lying between them. The CDR3 region is CASSQILLTPGTGELFF. The CDR3 nucleotides are TGCGCCAGCAGCCAAATACTACTGACCCCGGGCACCGGGGAGCTGTTTTTT.

This sequence joins TRBV2 and TRBJ2-1; 14 bases are shared with TRBD2. This CDR3 spans 18 amino acids. Germline V lookup: CDR1 SNHLY, CDR2 FYNNEI. The V segment lost 6 bases and the J segment 7 bases; nucleotides outside the gene matches: 14. For the CDR3, the DNA is TGTGCCAGCAGAGCCTCGGGACTAGCGGGAGAGGGGGCAAATGAGCAGTTCTTC. Translation: CASRASGLAGEGANEQFF.

The V call is TRBV7-2, the J call TRBJ1-5; 8 nucleotides match TRBD1. The CDR3 runs to 17 residues. The germline V gene encodes CDR1 SGHTA and CDR2 FQGNSA. Trimming cost V 2 bases and J 4 bases; bases outside gene matches: 10. The CDR3 bases are TGTGCCAGCAGCTTAAATGCCGGGACAGGCCTAAATCAGCCCCAGCATTTT. Its translation: CASSLNAGTGLNQPQHF.

This clone was seen a handful of times. This chain connects TRBV21-1 to TRBJ1-3. TRBV21-1 is designated a pseudogene. The CDR3 is 17 amino acids. The CDR3 DNA sequence: TGTGCCAGCAGCAAATGGACTAGCTTAATCTCTGGAAACACCATATATTTT. Translating gives CASSKWTSLISGNTIYF.

This rearrangement joins TRBV4-3 to TRBJ2-1, with 7 positions matching TRBD1. Germline V gene data show CDR1 as LGHNA and CDR2 as YSLEER. The CDR3 length is 15 residues. V trimming: 4 bases; J trimming: 1 base; junction bases outside the gene matches: 4. CDR3: CASSPDRVSYNEQFF. The DNA of the CDR3 is TGCGCCAGCAGCCCCGACAGGGTGTCCTACAATGAGCAGTTCTTC.

This clone appeared a single time. The chain is built from TRBV6-5 and TRBJ1-4; D call uncertain. Germline loops: CDR1 MNHEY, CDR2 SVGAGI. The CDR3 contains 12 residues. Trimming cost V 6 bases and J 4 bases, with 6 bases left between them. DNA of the CDR3: TGTGCCAGCAGAAGAGATAATGAAAAACTGTTTTTT. Translating it yields CASRRDNEKLFF.

This rearrangement joins TRBV5-1 to TRBJ2-5; 12 nucleotides line up with TRBD2. The CDR3 is made up of 15 amino acids. CDR1 SGHRS and CDR2 YFSETQ come from the germline V gene. V dropped 6 bases and J dropped 3; count of bases not matched to a gene: 6. In DNA, the CDR3 is TGCGCCAGCACTGTACTAGCGGGGGGTGAAGAGACCCAGTACTTC. Translation: CASTVLAGGEETQYF.

The V call is TRBV7-2, the J call TRBJ1-2; tentative D call: TRBD1 (6 bases). Germline V gives CDR1 SGHTA, CDR2 FQGNSA. The CDR3 is 14 residues long. V was shortened by 3 bases and J by 3 bases, with 11 bases between the two germline ends. The CDR3 is CASSFISGDYGYTF. The DNA for the CDR3 is TGTGCCAGCAGCTTTATTTCAGGGGACTATGGCTACACCTTC. Full variable domain (missing parts from reference TRBV7-2 and TRBJ1-2): GAGVSQSPSNKVTEKGKDVELRCDPISGHTALYWYRQSLGQGLEFLIYFQGNSAPDKSGLPSDRFSAERTGGSVSTLTIQRTQQEDSAVYLCASSFISGDYGYTFGSGTRLTVV.

A few counts support this clone. The chain carries TRBV15 and TRBJ2-1, with 15 bases matching TRBD2. Germline CDR1 and CDR2: LNHNV and YYDKDF (reference sequence). The CDR3 has 19 residues. The V and J ends lost 8 bases and 0 bases, in that order; junction bases with no gene match: 11. The CDR3 coding sequence is TGTGCCACCGCCCACCCGTGGACTAGCGGGGGGGGCTCCTACAATGAGCAGTTCTTC. Amino acid sequence: CATAHPWTSGGGSYNEQFF.

The chain employs TRBV15 and TRBJ2-2; the D is unclear. This CDR3 comprises 15 residues. Between the trimmed V and J ends, which lost 5 bases and 1 base, there was a span of 11 bases. Germline V gene lookup returns CDR1 LNHNV and CDR2 YYDKDF (reference sequence). The CDR3 coding sequence is TGTGCCACCAGCGAGGCTAGTTGGAACACCGGGGAGCTGTTTTTT. Its protein is CATSEASWNTGELFF.